The 22 T cell receptor beta chains below all came from one sample that was sequenced in a study of blood T cell repertoires in COVID-19 (dated by TCRdb to 2018 to 2021). Library prep was done by the immunoSEQ multiplex PCR assay. The table comes from immuneACCESS by way of TCRdb, which keeps in-frame sequences with V and J called. Part of the clones is missing from these tables; in studies checked, under half for an unresolved V gene and the rest for unknown reasons. The sample data list hundreds of thousands of clones, and 80% to 90% of these were observed just once. The ten largest account for about 2.2% of the sample. Sequencing was carried out using peripheral blood. The receptors were gathered from a woman aged 50 to 60 with acute or convalescent COVID-19.

The rearrangement links TRBV2 to TRBJ2-7; TRBD1 might be the D (6 bases). The CDR3 is made up of 13 amino acids. Germline CDR1 reads SNHLY; CDR2 reads FYNNEI. Trimming cost V 7 bases and J 1 base, with 11 bases left between them. The CDR3 reads CASTRDTSYEQYF. The CDR3 DNA reads TGTGCCAGCACTAGGGACACTTCCTACGAGCAGTACTTC.

The chain uses TRBV6-2 or TRBV6-3 and TRBJ2-2; perhaps TRBD2 as D (6 bases). V lost 0 bases to trimming and J lost 1 base, with 9 bases between them. Germline V gene data show CDR1 as MNHEY and CDR2 as SVGEGT. The CDR3 contains 16 residues. The chain's CDR3 is CASSYSGGGNTGELFF. CDR3 DNA sequence: TGTGCCAGCAGTTACTCCGGGGGAGGGAACACCGGGGAGCTGTTTTTT.

The chain links TRBV3-1 (or the pseudogene TRBV3-2) to TRBJ1-2; D might be TRBD1 (6 bases). Trimming took 10 bases from V and 4 from J, leaving 25 bases between them. Germline CDR1 reads LGHDT; CDR2 reads YNNKEL (reference sequence). This CDR3 comprises 16 residues. The CDR3 coding sequence is TGTGCCACCAGGGGTTGGAATCGGGGGGACTTCTATGGCTACACCTTC. Translation gives CATRGWNRGDFYGYTF.

This clone was seen more than once but under ten times. J is TRBJ2-2 and V is TRBV5-6; D possibly corresponds to TRBD1 (7 bases). Germline V gives CDR1 SGHDT, CDR2 YYEEEE. V lost 4 bases, J lost 3 bases, and 13 bases lay in between. CDR3 length: 15 residues. In DNA form, the CDR3 reads TGTGCCAGCAGCACTCAGGGGGGTCACACCGGGGAGCTGTTTTTT. Translating it yields CASSTQGGHTGELFF.

This chain links TRBV6-1 with TRBJ1-4; D remains unclear. The V gene's germline CDR1 is MNHNS and CDR2 SASEGT. V was cut by 3 bases and J by 3 bases, with 8 bases left in between. CDR3 length: 14 residues. CDR3 DNA: TGTGCCAGCAGTGATGGAGGTGCTAATGAAAAACTGTTTTTT. Protein: CASSDGGANEKLFF.

J is TRBJ2-3 and V is TRBV5-6; 12 positions match TRBD2. V dropped 2 bases and J dropped 1; count of bases not matched to a gene: 2. From germline, CDR1 is SGHDT and CDR2 YYEEEE. The CDR3 spans 16 residues. CDR3 DNA sequence: TGTGCCAGCAGCTTCGGACTAGCGGGGCGCACAGATACGCAGTATTTT. It codes for CASSFGLAGRTDTQYF.

The V call is TRBV7-9, the J call TRBJ1-2, with D uncertain. V was shortened by 4 bases and J by 3 bases, with 9 bases between the two germline ends. Germline V gives CDR1 SEHNR, CDR2 FQNEAQ (reference sequence). This CDR3 has 13 amino acids. In DNA, the CDR3 is TGTGCCAGCAGCTCACCGGGTCACTATGGCTACACCTTC. Translating it yields CASSSPGHYGYTF. The whole variable domain, filled in from reference TRBV7-9 and TRBJ1-2, reads DTGVSQNPRHKITKRGQNVTFRCDPISEHNRLYWYRQTLGQGPEFLTYFQNEAQLEKSRLLSDRFSAERPKGSFSTLEIQRTEQGDSAMYLCASSSPGHYGYTFGSGTRLTVV.

This chain uses TRBV7-2 with TRBJ2-1, with D maybe TRBD2 (7 bases). V was trimmed by 4 bases and J by 7 bases, leaving 17 bases between them. The CDR3 consists of 15 residues. Germline lookup yields CDR1 SGHTA and CDR2 FQGNSA. CDR3 sequence (DNA): TGTGCCAGCAGCTATTTCCAGGGGACTACTAATGAGCAGTTCTTC. Its translation is CASSYFQGTTNEQFF.

The chain couples TRBV6-5 to TRBJ2-2; TRBD2 might be the D (5 bases). Trimming left V 5 bases short and J 5 bases short, with 12 bases between. This CDR3 region has 14 residues. Germline V CDR1 and CDR2: MNHEY, SVGAGI. This CDR3 reads CASSPATGTGELFF. Written as DNA, the CDR3 is TGTGCCAGCAGTCCGGCGACGGGGACCGGGGAGCTGTTTTTT.

A note on this clone: In the same sample, other DNA sequences code for this CDR3. The chain uses TRBV4-1 and TRBJ1-5; unclear D gene. V lost 0 bases and J 0 bases, leaving 9 bases between the germline ends. This CDR3 has 16 amino acids. Germline V lookup: CDR1 MGHRA, CDR2 YSYEKL. Here the CDR3 reads CASSQEEGYSNQPQHF. CDR3 coding DNA: TGCGCCAGCAGCCAAGAAGAGGGATATAGCAATCAGCCCCAGCATTTT.

The J gene is TRBJ2-5, the V gene TRBV30; no firm D call. Trimming removed 2 bases at V and 5 bases at J, with 9 bases between. CDR3 length: 12 amino acids. The germline V gene encodes CDR1 GTSNPN and CDR2 SVGIG (reference sequence). CDR3 amino acids: CAWSLDWETQYF. CDR3 DNA sequence: TGTGCCTGGAGTCTTGACTGGGAGACCCAGTACTTC.

V is TRBV28 and J is TRBJ1-5; the match to TRBD1 covers 8 bases. Trimming removed 5 bases from V and 7 bases from J; junction bases left unmatched: 7. This CDR3 comprises 14 residues. Germline V gene data show CDR1 as MDHEN and CDR2 as SYDVKM. For the CDR3, the DNA is TGTGCCAGCAGTCGCACAGGGGGAAGACAGCCCCAGCATTTT. Translating it yields CASSRTGGRQPQHF.

V is TRBV13 and J is TRBJ2-3; D remains unclear. This CDR3 spans 14 amino acids. With 1 base removed from V and 2 bases from J, the gap between germline ends came to 7 bases. The V gene's germline CDR1 is PRHDT and CDR2 FYEKMQ (reference sequence). The CDR3 here is CASSLVAFTDTQYF. For the CDR3, the DNA is TGTGCCAGCAGCTTAGTTGCGTTCACAGATACGCAGTATTTT.

CDR3: CASSDTGGLEQFF. CDR3 bases: TGTGCCAGCAGTGATACGGGGGGCCTCGAGCAGTTCTTC. This sequence joins TRBV6-4 and TRBJ2-1; a weak D match, TRBD2 (7 bases). Germline V gene sequence: CDR1 MRHNA, CDR2 SNTAGT. The CDR3 contains 13 residues. Trimming took 3 bases from V and 10 from J, leaving 13 bases between them.

A note on this clone: At the DNA level, this CDR3 is encoded by other sequences in the same sample as well. The V call is TRBV19, the J call TRBJ1-1; weak D call: TRBD1 (6 bases). Germline V lookup: CDR1 LNHDA, CDR2 SQIVND (reference sequence). Trimming left V 6 bases short and J 4 bases short, with 12 bases between. This CDR3 contains 13 residues. CDR3: CASRNRVGTEAFF. For the CDR3, the DNA is TGTGCCAGTAGGAACAGGGTGGGCACTGAAGCTTTCTTT.

V and J are TRBV6-5 and TRBJ2-3; 9 nucleotides align to TRBD1. This CDR3 is built from 16 residues. CDR1 is MNHEY, CDR2 SVGAGI, per germline. V gave up 2 bases and J gave up 3 bases; unmatched junction bases: 6. The CDR3 DNA sequence: TGTGCCAGCAGTTACACAGGGGGCGAAGCGACAGATACGCAGTATTTT. Amino acids: CASSYTGGEATDTQYF.

V usage is TRBV9 and J usage is TRBJ1-6, with no clear D. Germline V gives CDR1 SGDLS, CDR2 YYNGEE. The V and J ends lost 0 bases and 9 bases respectively, with 13 bases between them. This CDR3 is built from 15 residues. The chain's CDR3 is CASSVAAVEGSPLHF. The CDR3 bases are TGTGCCAGCAGCGTAGCGGCGGTAGAAGGTTCACCCCTCCACTTT.

The gene calls are TRBV27 and TRBJ2-1, with D possibly TRBD1 on 5 matching bases. V was cut by 5 bases and J by 4 bases, with 15 bases left in between. In germline, CDR1 is MNHEY, CDR2 SMNVEV (reference sequence). The CDR3 runs 15 residues. CDR3 sequence (DNA): TGTGCCAGCAGTCCTTCCTGGACACCTTACAATGAGCAGTTCTTC. Protein product: CASSPSWTPYNEQFF.

The V and J genes are TRBV9 and TRBJ2-7; TRBD1 might be the D (6 bases). Germline V gene lookup returns CDR1 SGDLS and CDR2 YYNGEE. CDR3 length: 12 amino acids. V lost 4 bases and J 7 bases, leaving 12 bases between the germline ends. CDR3 nucleotide sequence: TGTGCCAGCAGCCGGGACAATAGAGAGCAGTACTTC. Translating it yields CASSRDNREQYF.

The chain joins TRBV4-1 to TRBJ2-7; D is undetermined. The germline V gene encodes CDR1 MGHRA and CDR2 YSYEKL. The V end lost 1 base, the J end lost 0 bases, and 13 bases lay between the germline ends. The CDR3 sequence is 16 residues long. In nucleotides, the CDR3 is TGCGCCAGCAGCCAAGCACAGATAGACATCTCCTACGAGCAGTACTTC. It translates to CASSQAQIDISYEQYF.

The V and J genes are TRBV5-5 and TRBJ1-3; 8 bases are a match to TRBD1. V was pared by 3 bases and J by 4 bases, with 9 bases of the junction left unmatched. Germline-derived CDR1 and CDR2 are SGHKS and YYEKEE (reference sequence). This CDR3 has 16 amino acids. CDR3 amino acids: CASSYSDRGYGNTIYF. CDR3 DNA: TGTGCCAGCAGCTATTCTGACAGGGGTTACGGAAACACCATATATTTT.

The chain recombines TRBV19 with TRBJ2-7; 8 bases match TRBD1. The CDR3 runs to 14 residues. Germline V CDR1 and CDR2: LNHDA, SQIVND (reference sequence). The J segment lost 5 bases and the V segment lost 7 bases, leaving 10 bases of the junction unmatched. The CDR3 DNA reads as TGTGCCAGTACGCACAGGACAGGGTTAAACGAGCAGTACTTC. Amino acid sequence: CASTHRTGLNEQYF. Full variable domain (rest looked up from reference TRBV19 and TRBJ2-7): DGGITQSPKYLFRKEGQNVTLSCEQNLNHDAMYWYRQDPGQGLRLIYYSQIVNDFQKGDIAEGYSVSREKKESFPLTVTSAQKNPTAFYLCASTHRTGLNEQYFGPGTRLTVT.